These T cell receptor beta chains were read from a single sample in a study of blood T cell repertoires in COVID-19. Assay used: immunoSEQ multiplex PCR; TCRdb lists only in-frame clones, some missing. The profile covers about 480,000 clones, with 88% appearing a single time and approximately 1.8% taken by the ten largest. Material: PBMCs or T cells enriched from blood (not recorded which). The receptors were gathered from a woman aged 40 to 50 who had recovered from COVID-19. Both conserved end residues are part of each CDR3. A D gene is named only where the DNA matches it firmly. Where a row states a size, it is once, few, many or the class of an expanded clone; other rows omit it.

v_gene	abundance	j_gene	d_gene	CDR3aa	CDR3nt
TRBV12-5	NA	TRBJ2-2	TRBD2	CASGLRGGLGNTGELFF	TGTGCTAGTGGTCTACGGGGGGGCCTTGGGAACACCGGGGAGCTGTTTTTT
TRBV12-3/TRBV12-4	NA	TRBJ1-2	TRBD1	CASSLRGPRGYTF	TGTGCCAGCAGTTTGAGGGGGCCCCGCGGCTACACCTTC
TRBV30	NA	TRBJ1-3	TRBD1	CAWSRTGAGNTIYF	TGTGCCTGGAGTAGAACAGGGGCTGGAAACACCATATATTTT
TRBV4-2	NA	TRBJ2-2	NA	CASSQPTGTEEAGELFF	TGTGCCAGCAGCCAACCCACCGGGACTGAGGAGGCCGGGGAGCTGTTTTTT
TRBV2	NA	TRBJ1-6	TRBD1	CASSQWTGRDSPLHF	TGTGCCAGCAGTCAATGGACAGGGAGGGATTCACCCCTCCACTTT
TRBV27	NA	TRBJ2-5	TRBD1	CASSLKGQGGKRETQYF	TGTGCCAGCAGTTTAAAGGGACAGGGTGGGAAGCGGGAGACCCAGTACTTC
TRBV4-1	NA	TRBJ1-5	NA	CASSQVGGGADQPQHF	TGCGCCAGCAGCCAAGTGGGGGGAGGGGCGGATCAGCCCCAGCATTTT
TRBV6-5	NA	TRBJ1-4	NA	CASSRSGLNEKLFF	TGTGCCAGCAGTAGGTCAGGTCTTAATGAAAAACTGTTTTTT
TRBV5-1	NA	TRBJ2-3	TRBD2	CASSQRTSGATDTQYF	TGCGCCAGCAGTCAGAGGACTAGCGGTGCCACAGATACGCAGTATTTT
TRBV5-4	NA	TRBJ2-7	NA	CASSLFVGSGEQYF	TGTGCCAGCAGCCTGTTTGTCGGGTCCGGCGAGCAGTACTTC
TRBV7-9	NA	TRBJ1-6	TRBD1	CASSPTGETSPLHF	TGTGCCAGCAGCCCGACAGGGGAAACTTCACCCCTCCACTTT
TRBV13	NA	TRBJ2-3	NA	CASSFDRLSTDTQYF	TGTGCCAGCAGCTTTGACCGACTTAGCACAGATACGCAGTATTTT
TRBV11-2	NA	TRBJ2-1	TRBD2	CASSSLAGGRYNEQFF	TGTGCCAGCAGCTCCTTAGCGGGAGGGCGATACAATGAGCAGTTCTTC
TRBV7-2	NA	TRBJ2-7	NA	CASSLAYSYEQYF	TGTGCCAGCAGCTTAGCGTACTCCTACGAGCAGTACTTC
TRBV3-1/TRBV3-2	NA	TRBJ2-3	NA	CASGLSRGEKYF	TGTGCCAGCGGACTTTCGCGGGGTGAGAAGTATTTT
TRBV19	NA	TRBJ2-7	NA	CASSIGTGRYEQYF	TGTGCCAGTAGTATTGGAACGGGTCGCTACGAGCAGTACTTC
TRBV21-1	once	TRBJ2-7	NA	CASSKAPGLAATSQEQYF	TGTGCCAGCAGCAAAGCGCCGGGACTAGCGGCAACTTCCCAAGAGCAGTACTTC
TRBV6-5	NA	TRBJ1-1	NA	CASSYLDSEAFF	TGTGCCAGCAGTTACCTCGACAGTGAAGCTTTCTTT
TRBV3-1/TRBV3-2	NA	TRBJ1-1	TRBD1	CASSQEGQGAAFF	TGTGCCAGCAGCCAAGAGGGACAGGGGGCAGCTTTCTTT
TRBV7-2	NA	TRBJ2-7	TRBD1	CASSSQGAGEQYF	TGTGCCAGCAGCTCCCAGGGGGCGGGGGAGCAGTACTTC
TRBV15	NA	TRBJ2-1	NA	CATSRGGGQAGEQFF	TGTGCCACCAGCCGAGGGGGGGGGCAGGCAGGTGAGCAGTTCTTC
TRBV5-4	NA	TRBJ2-7	TRBD1	CASSPGGYEQYF	TGTGCCAGCAGCCCAGGGGGCTACGAGCAGTACTTC
TRBV3-1/TRBV3-2	NA	TRBJ2-1	TRBD2	CASSQDFRSSGAYNEQFF	TGTGCCAGCAGCCAAGATTTCAGGTCTAGCGGAGCCTACAATGAGCAGTTCTTC
TRBV9	NA	TRBJ2-3	NA	CASSQGPDTQYF	TGTGCCAGCTCGCAGGGCCCAGATACGCAGTATTTT
TRBV11-2	NA	TRBJ1-1	TRBD1	CASSFRTGGTEAFF	TGTGCCAGCAGCTTCCGGACAGGGGGAACTGAAGCTTTCTTT
TRBV7-6	NA	TRBJ2-2	NA	CASSLVTRDFTGELFF	TGTGCCAGCAGCTTAGTAACTCGGGATTTCACCGGGGAGCTGTTTTTT
TRBV5-8	NA	TRBJ2-1	TRBD1	CASSLVDRVWNEQFF	TGTGCCAGCAGCTTGGTCGACAGGGTCTGGAATGAGCAGTTCTTC
TRBV3-1/TRBV3-2	once	TRBJ2-5	NA	CASSQDRGLRETQYF	TGTGCCAGCAGCCAAGATCGGGGTTTGAGGGAGACCCAGTACTTC
TRBV28	NA	TRBJ2-1	TRBD2	CGSGLAGSYNEQFF	TGTGGGTCGGGACTAGCGGGCTCCTACAATGAGCAGTTCTTC
TRBV5-1	NA	TRBJ1-1	TRBD1	CASSLGRQGGEAFF	TGCGCCAGCAGCTTGGGTCGACAGGGTGGTGAAGCTTTCTTT
TRBV11-2	NA	TRBJ1-1	NA	CASSSQVVNTEAFF	TGTGCCAGCAGCTCTCAGGTGGTGAACACTGAAGCTTTCTTT
TRBV10-3	NA	TRBJ2-2	TRBD1	CAITLTGGEGRELFF	TGTGCCATCACCCTGACAGGGGGCGAAGGAAGGGAGCTGTTTTTT
TRBV29-1	NA	TRBJ2-1	TRBD2	CSGLLLAGYNEQFF	TGCAGCGGCCTTCTCCTAGCGGGATACAATGAGCAGTTCTTC
TRBV27	NA	TRBJ2-1	TRBD2	CASSFLADFRNEQFF	TGTGCCAGCAGTTTCCTAGCGGACTTTCGAAATGAGCAGTTCTTC
TRBV5-8	NA	TRBJ1-2	NA	CASGRRVLVYGYTF	TGTGCCAGCGGCAGACGGGTCCTTGTCTATGGCTACACCTTC
TRBV7-9	NA	TRBJ2-7	TRBD1	CASSPTGVISYEQYF	TGTGCCAGCAGCCCCACAGGGGTCATCTCCTACGAGCAGTACTTC
TRBV27	NA	TRBJ2-7	TRBD1	CASSRHRQGSVYEQYF	TGTGCCAGCAGCCGTCACCGACAGGGTTCTGTCTACGAGCAGTACTTC
TRBV6-6	NA	TRBJ1-1	TRBD1	CASSTGQSDTEAFF	TGTGCCAGCAGTACGGGACAGTCAGACACTGAAGCTTTCTTT
TRBV5-1	NA	TRBJ2-1	TRBD2	CASSALAGAGNEQFF	TGCGCCAGCAGCGCTCTAGCGGGAGCAGGTAATGAGCAGTTCTTC
TRBV6-5	NA	TRBJ1-1	NA	CASSSTGGGDTEAFF	TGTGCCAGCAGCTCCACTGGGGGAGGGGACACTGAAGCTTTCTTT
TRBV7-2	NA	TRBJ2-5	NA	CASSPQSRGAQETQYF	TGTGCCAGCAGCCCCCAGAGCAGGGGAGCCCAAGAGACCCAGTACTTC
TRBV13	NA	TRBJ2-7	TRBD1	CASSLGGQGSSYEQYF	TGTGCCAGCAGCTTAGGGGGACAGGGGAGCTCCTACGAGCAGTACTTC
TRBV12-3/TRBV12-4	once	TRBJ2-1	NA	CASSLGLRSEQFF	TGTGCCAGCAGTTTGGGCCTGCGAAGTGAGCAGTTCTTC
TRBV27	NA	TRBJ2-1	TRBD2	CASSLYAGVPYNEQFF	TGTGCCAGCAGTTTATACGCGGGAGTTCCCTACAATGAGCAGTTCTTC